The next 22 T cell receptor beta chains were all read from a single sample in a study of T cell responses to AZD1222 COVID-19 vaccine. Assay: immunoSEQ multiplex PCR; the TCRdb copy retains only in-frame clones and omits some. The repertoire holds 55,000 to 80,000 clones, with roughly 84% as singletons. The input for sequencing was peripheral blood, taken on day 0 of AZD1222 vaccination. These receptors were obtained from an adult in good health.

The chain employs TRBV28 and TRBJ1-2; D call uncertain. CDR1 is MDHEN and CDR2 is SYDVKM in the germline V gene. Trimming cost V 6 bases and J 13 bases, with 21 bases left between them. The CDR3 contains 13 residues. As DNA, the CDR3 is TGTGCCAGCAGGACAACTTGGGGTCCTGGCGTCACCTTC. Its translation is CASRTTWGPGVTF.

This clone was recorded a few times. The chain has TRBV7-8 and TRBJ1-1, with D hard to call. The ends were cut back, 5 bases at V and 1 base at J, with 11 bases in the middle. This CDR3 spans 14 amino acids. Germline-derived CDR1 and CDR2 are SGHVS and FQNEAQ. CDR3 in amino acids: CASSTWTGNTEAFF. CDR3 nucleotides: TGTGCCAGCAGCACATGGACGGGGAACACTGAAGCTTTCTTT. The whole variable domain, remainder taken from reference TRBV7-8 and TRBJ1-1, is GAGVSQSPRYKVAKRGQDVALRCDPISGHVSLFWYQQALGQGPEFLTYFQNEAQLDKSGLPSDRFFAERPEGSVSTLKIQRTQQEDSAVYLCASSTWTGNTEAFFGQGTRLTVV.

The V call is TRBV5-6, the J call TRBJ2-1; D call uncertain. CDR3 length: 11 amino acids. Germline V gene lookup returns CDR1 SGHDT and CDR2 YYEEEE. V lost 2 bases, J lost 10 bases, and 7 bases lay in between. The CDR3 reads CASSLKFEQFF. As DNA, the CDR3 is TGTGCCAGCAGCTTAAAGTTCGAGCAGTTCTTC.

This clone was detected a few times. V gene TRBV4-3 combines with J gene TRBJ1-1; no clear D gene. Germline-derived CDR1 and CDR2 are LGHNA and YSLEER. This CDR3 region has 12 residues. Trimming stripped 9 bases from V and 4 bases from J, with 12 bases between. For the CDR3, the DNA is TGCGCCAGTACCGCGGGAGGCACTGAAGCTTTCTTT. This sequence encodes CASTAGGTEAFF.

The chain combines TRBV10-3 with TRBJ1-5; 8 bases agree with TRBD1. The V gene end was trimmed by 4 bases and the J gene end by 6 bases; junction bases not matched to a gene: 8. Germline CDR1 and CDR2: ENHRY and SYGVKD. The CDR3 has 15 amino acids. In nucleotides, the CDR3 is TGTGCCATCAGTGGAGGGACAGGAGACGGTCAGCCCCAGCATTTT. It is translated as CAISGGTGDGQPQHF.

This chain links TRBV4-1 with TRBJ1-6; D gene unclear. The V end was cut by 1 base, the J end by 0 bases, with 16 bases between. The CDR3 has 19 amino acids. Germline loops: CDR1 MGHRA, CDR2 YSYEKL. The CDR3 DNA reads TGCGCCAGCAGCCAAGTTCCGGCAGCCGCGAGCTCCTATAATTCACCCCTCCACTTT. This encodes CASSQVPAAASSYNSPLHF.

The chain recombines TRBV6-5 with TRBJ2-1; unclear D gene. V was shortened by 0 bases and J by 4 bases, with 7 bases between the two germline ends. The CDR3 totals 14 residues. Germline CDR1 is MNHEY and CDR2 is SVGAGI. In DNA form, the CDR3 reads TGTGCCAGCAGTTACTCCAGGCATTACAATGAGCAGTTCTTC. Encoded protein: CASSYSRHYNEQFF.

This clone has just one count. This chain links TRBV28 with TRBJ2-1; no reliable D call. The CDR3 runs to 14 residues. The V gene lost 8 bases and the J gene lost 5 bases, with 16 bases spanning the gap. The germline gives CDR1 MDHEN, CDR2 SYDVKM. CDR3 DNA sequence: TGTGCCAGCGATAGGACGGCGCTGCACAATGAGCAGTTCTTC. The encoded protein is CASDRTALHNEQFF.

The V call is TRBV5-1, the J call TRBJ1-6; TRBD1 matches at 10 bases. Germline V gene lookup returns CDR1 SGHRS and CDR2 YFSETQ. The CDR3 loop spans 15 amino acids. V shed 2 bases, J shed 6 bases, and the junction held 2 bases outside the gene matches. The CDR3 reads CASSLRDRGNSPLHF. The CDR3 coding sequence is TGCGCCAGCAGCTTACGGGACAGGGGTAATTCACCCCTCCACTTT.

This clone has a single count. The V call is TRBV5-5, the J call TRBJ1-6; no clear D gene. CDR3 length: 15 residues. Trimming left V 4 bases short and J 10 bases short, with 18 bases between. Germline CDR1 is SGHKS and CDR2 is YYEKEE (reference sequence). CDR3 amino acids: CASSDPGRVGSPLHF. The CDR3 nucleotides read TGTGCCAGCAGCGACCCGGGGAGGGTCGGATCACCCCTCCACTTT. Complete variable domain (other parts from reference TRBV5-5 and TRBJ1-6): DAGVTQSPTHLIKTRGQQVTLRCSPISGHKSVSWYQQVLGQGPQFIFQYYEKEERGRGNFPDRFSARQFPNYSSELNVNALLLGDSALYLCASSDPGRVGSPLHFGNGTRLTVT.

This chain links TRBV4-1 with TRBJ2-4; TRBD1 matches 8 bases. Germline trimming cut 3 bases from V and 0 bases from J; bases unmatched to any gene: 16. The CDR3 loop spans 20 amino acids. Germline lookup yields CDR1 MGHRA and CDR2 YSYEKL. The CDR3 here is CASSHDGTGGMALAKNIQYF. The CDR3 bases are TGCGCCAGCAGCCACGACGGGACAGGAGGAATGGCTCTAGCCAAAAACATTCAGTACTTC.

The V call is TRBV4-2, the J call TRBJ2-2, with D possibly being TRBD2 (6 bases). The CDR3 spans 14 residues. Trimming pared 0 bases from V and 7 bases from J, leaving 9 bases between. Germline lookup yields CDR1 LGHNA and CDR2 YNFKEQ. CDR3 residues: CASSQEGEVGELFF. In DNA form, the CDR3 reads TGTGCCAGCAGCCAAGAAGGGGAGGTCGGGGAGCTGTTTTTT.

This clone has more than one count but fewer than ten. V gene TRBV5-1 combines with J gene TRBJ1-4; D gene ambiguous. Germline CDR1 is SGHRS and CDR2 is YFSETQ. The CDR3 is made up of 15 amino acids. V was pared by 2 bases and J by 3 bases, with 11 bases between. The CDR3 sequence: CASSFQSGSNEKLFF. In DNA, the CDR3 is TGCGCCAGCAGCTTCCAAAGCGGTTCTAATGAAAAACTGTTTTTT.

This clone was recorded a few times. The chain recombines TRBV13 with TRBJ1-5; 9 bases map to TRBD1. The CDR3 loop spans 16 amino acids. The germline CDR1 and CDR2 sequences are PRHDT and FYEKMQ (reference sequence). V was clipped by 4 bases and J by 8 bases; unmatched bases: 12. The CDR3 DNA sequence: TGTGCCAGCAGCTACTCCGGGACAGGGAGGAAAAAGCCCCAGCATTTT. This gives the protein CASSYSGTGRKKPQHF.

V usage is TRBV6-1 and J usage is TRBJ2-7; 9 positions agree with TRBD2. V lost 3 bases, J lost 2 bases, and 2 bases stayed unmatched. The length of the CDR3 is 14 residues. Looked up from germline, CDR1 is MNHNS and CDR2 is SASEGT. In DNA form, the CDR3 reads TGTGCCAGCAGTGAGTCTAGCGGGGCCTACGAGCAGTACTTC. Translated: CASSESSGAYEQYF.

The V gene is TRBV29-1, the J gene TRBJ2-7; TRBD1 matches at 12 bases. CDR3 length: 16 residues. Losses at the gene ends were 4 bases for V and 4 bases for J; bases not matched to a gene: 11. Germline CDR1 is SQVTM and CDR2 is ANQGSEA. The CDR3 nucleotides are TGCAGCGTTGGACTCGGGGGGACAGGGGGCGATTACGAGCAGTACTTC. Translating it yields CSVGLGGTGGDYEQYF.

The genes are TRBV7-8 and TRBJ1-6; 8 bases map to TRBD1. CDR1 and CDR2 (germline): SGHVS, FQNEAQ. This CDR3 has 13 residues. The J segment lost 7 bases and the V segment lost 5 bases, leaving 1 base of the junction unmatched. The CDR3 is CASSRQGNSPLHF. The CDR3 DNA reads as TGTGCCAGCAGCCGACAGGGGAATTCACCCCTCCACTTT.

V and J are TRBV7-3 and TRBJ2-5; 12 bases map to TRBD1. After removal of 5 bases from V and 5 bases from J, the junction contained 6 bases not matched to a gene. Germline lookup yields CDR1 SGHTA and CDR2 FQGTGA. The CDR3 runs 15 residues. The CDR3 DNA follows: TGTGCCAGCAGCAAGGGACAGGGGGCTTGGGAGACCCAGTACTTC. It yields the protein CASSKGQGAWETQYF.

The rearrangement joins TRBV28 to TRBJ1-1; TRBD1 aligns across 10 bases. The CDR3 is 15 residues long. The germline gives CDR1 MDHEN, CDR2 SYDVKM. V was pared by 6 bases and J by 5 bases, with 9 bases of the junction left unmatched. The CDR3 protein is CASRETTGGETEAFF. The DNA of the CDR3 is TGTGCCAGCAGGGAGACGACAGGGGGCGAAACTGAAGCTTTCTTT.

The chain has TRBV21-1 and TRBJ1-5; the table's D call, TRBD1, has no DNA check behind it. TRBV21-1 is a listed pseudogene. CDR3 length equals 16 residues. The CDR3 sequence: CASRNPLHWHHQPQHF. For the CDR3, the DNA is TGTGCCAGCAGGAATCCCTTACATTGGCATCATCAGCCCCAGCATTTT.

V usage is TRBV7-6 and J usage is TRBJ1-6; 8 bases are a match to TRBD1. Germline V CDR1 and CDR2: SGHVS, FNYEAQ. The CDR3 sequence is 16 residues long. V dropped 1 base and J dropped 8; count of bases not matched to a gene: 7. CDR3: CASSLEVWDRYSPLHF. In DNA, the CDR3 is TGTGCCAGCAGCTTAGAAGTTTGGGACAGGTATTCACCCCTCCACTTT.

The J gene is TRBJ1-2, the V gene TRBV2; D perhaps matches TRBD1 (5 bases). This CDR3 comprises 11 residues. The V end was cut by 7 bases, the J end by 4 bases, with 7 bases between. Germline CDR1 reads SNHLY; CDR2 reads FYNNEI. Here the CDR3 reads CASTTAYGYTF. The CDR3 DNA reads TGTGCCAGCACGACAGCCTATGGCTACACCTTC.